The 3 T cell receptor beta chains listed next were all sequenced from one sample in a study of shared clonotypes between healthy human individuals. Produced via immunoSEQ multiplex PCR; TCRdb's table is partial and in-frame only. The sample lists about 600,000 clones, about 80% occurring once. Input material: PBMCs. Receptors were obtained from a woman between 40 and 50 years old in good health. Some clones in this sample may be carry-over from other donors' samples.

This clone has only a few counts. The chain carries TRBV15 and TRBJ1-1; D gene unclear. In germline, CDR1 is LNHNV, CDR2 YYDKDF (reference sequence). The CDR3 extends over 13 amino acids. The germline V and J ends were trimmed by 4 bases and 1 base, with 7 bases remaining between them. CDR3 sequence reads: CATSIVGNTEAFF. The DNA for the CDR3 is TGTGCCACCAGCATAGTCGGGAACACTGAAGCTTTCTTT. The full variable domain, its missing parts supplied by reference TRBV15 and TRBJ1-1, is DAMVIQNPRYQVTQFGKPVTLSCSQTLNHNVMYWYQQKSSQAPKLLFHYYDKDFNNEADTPDNFQSRRPNTSFCFLDIRSPGLGDTAMYLCATSIVGNTEAFFGQGTRLTVV.

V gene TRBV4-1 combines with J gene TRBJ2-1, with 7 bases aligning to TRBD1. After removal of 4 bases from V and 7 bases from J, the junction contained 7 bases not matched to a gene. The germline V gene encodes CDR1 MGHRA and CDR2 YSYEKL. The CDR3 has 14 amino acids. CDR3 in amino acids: CASSLRDSLNEQFF. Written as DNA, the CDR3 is TGCGCCAGCAGCCTACGGGACAGCCTTAATGAGCAGTTCTTC.

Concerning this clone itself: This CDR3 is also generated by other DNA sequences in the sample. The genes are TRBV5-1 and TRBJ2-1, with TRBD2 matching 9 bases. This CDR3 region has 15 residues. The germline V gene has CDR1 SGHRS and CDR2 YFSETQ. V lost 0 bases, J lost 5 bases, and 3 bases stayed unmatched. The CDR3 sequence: CASSLASGAHNEQFF. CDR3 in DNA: TGCGCCAGCAGCTTGGCTAGCGGGGCCCACAATGAGCAGTTCTTC.